This T cell receptor (beta chain) emerged from a study of post-analysis software for immune sequencing data. About the research overall: Relapsing-remitting, secondary progressive and progressive-relapsing courses of multiple sclerosis were included. Study-wide findings and caveats: Multiple sclerosis patients had significantly lower normalized Chao1 diversity than controls. Roughly five TRBV segments were more frequent in patients than controls; TRBV5-6, TRBV5-1 and TRBV20-1 belonged to this group.

As to this clonotype: Its antigen is still unknown.

The CDR3 has 18 amino acids. Trimming took 1 base from V and 4 from J; bases not matched to a gene: 14. In germline, CDR1 is DFQATT, CDR2 SNEGSKA (reference sequence). Prepared libraries of TCR beta cDNA carried unique molecular identifiers. Each CDR3 protein gets one entry after TCRdb re-called the PCR reads with MiXCR. Of 650,000 to 850,000 distinct CDR3 sequences in the sample, around 53% were seen once. This sequence joins TRBV20-1 and TRBJ1-5; 9 nucleotides align to TRBD1. The sequence came from a girl between 5 and 17 years old with multiple sclerosis. Sequenced: blood. CDR3 sequence (DNA): TGCAGTGCTAGAGTGGGGCCTTGGGGGACAGGGATGAATCAGCCCCAGCATTTT. It yields the protein CSARVGPWGTGMNQPQHF.